The T cell receptor beta chain described here comes from a study of molecular identifiers for immune sequencing clone quantification. Overall study results and limits: Clones with over 20 RNA copies captured over 98% of effector molecules but under 1% of naive ones.

Previously described methods and listed TCR primers produced bulk TCR libraries. One entry per CDR3 protein results from TCRdb running MiXCR on the PCR reads. This table has a few hundred thousand distinct CDR3 sequences, roughly 23% appearing once. Note on this clonotype: The antigen is not known. One end of the junction is discordant with germline, which a read error may explain.

The CDR3 has 14 residues. CDR1 and CDR2 (germline): SGHAT, FQNNGV. The gene calls are TRBV11-2 and TRBJ1-1; no clear D. The TCR sequence derives from a human donor in good health. Some libraries in this study had Jurkat cell RNA spiked in. The sample taken for sequencing was naive CD8+ T cells from blood, with Jurkat cell RNA spiked in. Subset indicated: FACS-sorted CD8+CD4-CCR7+CD45RA+ naive T cells. CDR3 in DNA: TGTGCCAGCCGCTTTAAACCTATGAACACTGAAGCTTTCTTT. As protein: CASRFKPMNTEAFF. Combining the CDR3 with reference TRBV11-2 and TRBJ1-1 gives the whole variable domain EAGVAQSPRYKIIEKRQSVAFWCNPISGHATLYWYQQILGQGPKLLIQFQNNGVVDDSQLPKDRFSAERLKGVDSTLKIQPAKLEDSAVYLCASRFKPMNTEAFFGQGTRLTVV.